Reported below is one T cell receptor (beta chain). The sample originates from a study of cytomegalovirus exposure and HLA in healthy donors. Trimming cost V 8 bases and J 2 bases; bases outside gene matches: 16. The germline V gene has CDR1 WSHSY and CDR2 SAAADI. The CDR3 sequence is 19 residues long. This PCR relied on a set of 60 Vbeta primers and 13 Jbeta primers. Data came from immunoSEQ multiplex PCR; TCRdb stores just in-frame clones and leaves some out. This table holds about 200,000 clones, around 79% found once. V and J are TRBV10-2 and TRBJ2-1; 12 nucleotides match TRBD2. The clonotype was recovered from a girl aged 2 to 9 in good health and CMV-seronegative. Sequencing input: PBMCs. CDR3 sequence reads: CASGGGLAGGLGPYNEQFF. DNA of the CDR3: TGCGCCAGCGGTGGGGGGCTAGCGGGAGGGTTGGGCCCCTACAATGAGCAGTTCTTC.